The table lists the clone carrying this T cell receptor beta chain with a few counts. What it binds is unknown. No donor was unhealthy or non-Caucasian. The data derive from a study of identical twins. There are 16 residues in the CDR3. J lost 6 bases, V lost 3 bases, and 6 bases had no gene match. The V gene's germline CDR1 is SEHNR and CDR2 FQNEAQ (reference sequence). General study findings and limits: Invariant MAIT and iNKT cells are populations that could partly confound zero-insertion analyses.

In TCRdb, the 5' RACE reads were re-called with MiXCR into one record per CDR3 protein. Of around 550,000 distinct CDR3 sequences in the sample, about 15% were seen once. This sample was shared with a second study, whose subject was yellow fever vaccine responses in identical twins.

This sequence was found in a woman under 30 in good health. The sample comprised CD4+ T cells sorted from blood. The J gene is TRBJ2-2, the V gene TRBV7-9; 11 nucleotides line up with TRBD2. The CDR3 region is CASSLLAGGLAGELFF. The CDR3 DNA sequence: TGTGCCAGCAGCTTGCTAGCGGGAGGATTGGCCGGGGAGCTGTTTTTT.